The following is a T cell receptor beta chain sequence with its context. Its matching antigen is unknown. TCRdb processed the reads anew with MiXCR; each CDR3 protein has one entry. The table shows about 770,000 distinct CDR3 sequences, with roughly 29% occurring only once. The data belong to a study of T cell repertoires in cytomegalovirus infection. Study details: The authors relied on CMV epitopes, both recently identified HLA-C-restricted and well-studied HLA-B-restricted.

This CDR3 is built from 18 residues. The V and J ends lost 1 base and 2 bases, in that order; junction bases with no gene match: 10. Germline V gives CDR1 SNHLY, CDR2 FYNNEI. This clonotype was obtained from a human donor in good health (CMV status not recorded). Some clones in this sample may be carry-over from other donors' samples. Here the sequenced sample was cultured CD8+ T cells from PBMCs, taken from culture after CMV antigen stimulation. The gene calls are TRBV2 and TRBJ2-3; 9 nucleotides align to TRBD2. CDR3 nucleotides: TGTGCCAGCAGTGAAGGGGTTCCTAGCGGGGATTACACAGATACGCAGTATTTT. It specifies CASSEGVPSGDYTDTQYF.